The 21 T cell receptor beta chains below all came from one sample that was sequenced in a study of PD-L1 blockade in urothelial cancer (dated by TCRdb to 2016 to 2017). The library was generated by the immunoSEQ multiplex PCR assay. TCRdb mirrors the immuneACCESS table, restricted to in-frame sequences. Some clones are absent from its copies; in checked studies, under half trace to an unresolved V gene, and the reason for the others is unknown. The sample table contains some 53,000 clones; only one count was recorded for approximately 80% of them. The ten biggest clones cover approximately 4% of the sample. The source was PBMCs, collected around atezolizumab (anti-PD-L1) treatment. The receptors stem from a man in his 70s with urothelial cancer.

This clone was seen more than once but under ten times. The genes are TRBV12-5 and TRBJ1-1; D is undetermined. The CDR3 runs to 12 residues. CDR1 and CDR2 from the germline V gene are LGHNT and FRNRAP. V was clipped by 7 bases and J by 5 bases, with 11 bases between them. CDR3 in amino acids: CASAVGFTEAFF. The CDR3 DNA reads TGTGCTAGTGCGGTGGGCTTTACTGAAGCTTTCTTT.

This clone was seen only a few times. The V and J genes are TRBV19 and TRBJ2-7, with D possibly being TRBD2 (5 bases). V lost 3 bases and J 3 bases, leaving 12 bases between the germline ends. From germline, CDR1 is LNHDA and CDR2 SQIVND (reference sequence). The CDR3 spans 14 residues. The CDR3 nucleotides are TGTGCCAGTAGTATTTTCCGGGGTGGCTACGAGCAGTACTTC. The encoded protein is CASSIFRGGYEQYF.

The chain joins TRBV28 to TRBJ2-2, with 8 bases aligning to TRBD2. V lost 5 bases, J lost 5 bases, and 7 bases stayed unmatched. This CDR3 has 15 amino acids. Germline CDR1 reads MDHEN; CDR2 reads SYDVKM. CDR3 loop: CASSPGTRGTGELFF. In DNA, the CDR3 is TGTGCCAGCAGTCCCGGGACTAGGGGGACCGGGGAGCTGTTTTTT.

The chain recombines TRBV5-5 with TRBJ2-2, with 7 bases identical to TRBD1. The CDR3 is made up of 16 amino acids. V was pared by 2 bases and J by 3 bases, with 7 bases of the junction left unmatched. The germline V gene encodes CDR1 SGHKS and CDR2 YYEKEE (reference sequence). Here the CDR3 reads CASSFFSGQHTGELFF. The CDR3 DNA reads as TGTGCCAGCAGCTTTTTCTCGGGACAGCACACCGGGGAGCTGTTTTTT.

This clone has ten or more counts. V and J are TRBV25-1 and TRBJ1-2; D call uncertain. The V end was cut by 4 bases, the J end by 4 bases, with 10 bases between. In germline, CDR1 is MGHDK, CDR2 SYGVNS. The CDR3 length is 13 residues. This CDR3 is CASSVYSGYGYTF. The CDR3 DNA sequence: TGTGCCAGCAGTGTGTACAGCGGCTATGGCTACACCTTC.

The V and J genes are TRBV19 and TRBJ1-2; 7 bases map to TRBD1. Germline V CDR1 and CDR2: LNHDA, SQIVND (reference sequence). Trimming removed 4 bases from V and 4 bases from J; junction bases left unmatched: 18. The CDR3 is 18 residues long. The CDR3 here is CASSTDLTGTLASYGYTF. As DNA, the CDR3 is TGTGCCAGTAGTACCGACCTGACAGGGACCCTTGCTTCCTATGGCTACACCTTC.

This clone was counted only a few times. The J gene is TRBJ2-1, the V gene TRBV2, with 9 bases aligning to TRBD2. This CDR3 is 15 amino acids long. The V and J ends lost 4 bases and 7 bases, in that order; junction bases with no gene match: 8. Germline V lookup: CDR1 SNHLY, CDR2 FYNNEI. The CDR3 DNA is TGTGCCAGCAGTGCTGGTCTAGCGGGAAGGAATGAGCAGTTCTTC. It yields the protein CASSAGLAGRNEQFF.

The chain couples TRBV7-9 to TRBJ2-7; a weak D match, TRBD1 (6 bases). Germline V gene lookup returns CDR1 SEHNR and CDR2 FQNEAQ (reference sequence). CDR3 length: 15 amino acids. The V gene lost 5 bases and the J gene lost 2 bases, with 16 bases spanning the gap. The CDR3 sequence: CASSQGSGSTYEQYF. For the CDR3, the DNA is TGTGCCAGCAGCCAGGGGTCGGGGTCAACCTACGAGCAGTACTTC.

The chain combines TRBV7-2 with TRBJ2-7; 7 bases are a match to TRBD1. This CDR3 has 18 amino acids. CDR1 is SGHTA and CDR2 is FQGNSA in the germline V gene. V shed 0 bases, J shed 0 bases, and the junction held 11 bases outside the gene matches. CDR3 DNA: TGTGCCAGCAGCTTAGCGACCCGACAGGGTTCGAGCTCCTACGAGCAGTACTTC. As protein: CASSLATRQGSSSYEQYF.

In its sample, this clone was seen once. The rearrangement links TRBV6-6 to TRBJ1-3; TRBD1 aligns across 9 bases. The junction had 8 bases not matched to a gene; V was cut back by 7 bases and J by 4 bases. The CDR3 extends over 15 amino acids. CDR1 and CDR2 (germline): MNHNY, SVGAGI (reference sequence). The CDR3 sequence: CASTIQGARGNTIYF. The DNA of the CDR3 is TGTGCCAGCACCATACAGGGGGCAAGGGGAAACACCATATATTTT.

V gene TRBV14 combines with J gene TRBJ2-3; 7 nucleotides match TRBD1. From germline, CDR1 is SGHDN and CDR2 FVKESK. The ends lost 4 bases at V and 0 bases at J; junction bases unmatched: 4. There are 15 residues in the CDR3. CDR3 nucleotide sequence: TGTGCCAGCAGCCCCCGGACAGGTAGCACAGATACGCAGTATTTT. This sequence encodes CASSPRTGSTDTQYF.

This chain uses TRBV21-1 with TRBJ1-6; the D call TRBD1 from the table was never checked on the DNA. TRBV21-1 is given as a pseudogene. The CDR3 totals 19 residues. The CDR3 nucleotides are TGTGCCAGCAGCAAAATCGGTAGACAGGTAATATGGATACGTTCACCCCTCCACTTT. It encodes CASSKIGRQVIWIRSPLHF.

The V call is TRBV18, the J call TRBJ1-2; 7 bases are a match to TRBD1. Germline trimming cut 10 bases from V and 7 bases from J; bases unmatched to any gene: 15. CDR3 length: 14 residues. The germline gives CDR1 KGHSH, CDR2 LQKENI. CDR3 DNA sequence: TGTGCCACCCAAGGGGAAGACAGGGTACGTGGCTACACCTTC. Translated: CATQGEDRVRGYTF. Variable domain in full (rest from reference TRBV18 and TRBJ1-2): NAGVMQNPRHLVRRRGQEARLRCSPMKGHSHVYWYRQLPEEGLKFMVYLQKENIIDESGMPKERFSAEFPKEGPSILRIQQVVRGDSAAYFCATQGEDRVRGYTFGSGTRLTVV.

The rearrangement uses TRBV11-3 and TRBJ2-7, with D possibly matching TRBD2 (6 bases). This CDR3 comprises 15 residues. Trimming removed 0 bases from V and 1 base from J, with 10 bases in between. Germline V CDR1 and CDR2: SGHNT, YENEEA. CDR3 residues: CASSLESGHSYEQYF. DNA of the CDR3: TGTGCCAGCAGCTTAGAAAGCGGGCATTCCTACGAGCAGTACTTC.

This clone came up a few times. The chain uses TRBV9 and TRBJ2-7, with 10 bases lining up with TRBD2. The CDR3 has 15 amino acids. Trimming at V came to 2 bases and at J to 2 bases, leaving 4 bases not matched to a gene. CDR1 is SGDLS, CDR2 YYNGEE, per germline. The CDR3 region has the DNA TGTGCCAGCAGCGTCAGCGGGGGGGTTACCTACGAGCAGTACTTC. Encoded protein: CASSVSGGVTYEQYF.

This clone was detected a few times. The genes are TRBV9 and TRBJ1-3, with 7 bases identical to TRBD1. The CDR3 consists of 17 residues. The V and J ends lost 3 bases and 0 bases, in that order; junction bases with no gene match: 9. Germline CDR1 reads SGDLS; CDR2 reads YYNGEE. This CDR3 reads CASSGTRTGSSGNTIYF. The CDR3 nucleotides read TGTGCCAGCAGCGGAACTCGGACAGGAAGCTCTGGAAACACCATATATTTT.

V usage is TRBV7-2 and J usage is TRBJ2-1; 7 nucleotides match TRBD1. Trimming removed 4 bases from V and 3 bases from J; junction bases left unmatched: 6. The germline gives CDR1 SGHTA, CDR2 FQGNSA. There are 15 residues in the CDR3. DNA for the CDR3: TGTGCCAGCAGCTCTCGGGCAGGGGGCTACAATGAGCAGTTCTTC. It encodes CASSSRAGGYNEQFF.

This clone was seen just once. This sequence joins TRBV7-2 and TRBJ1-2; D ambiguous. V shed 1 base and J shed 4 bases, with 4 bases lying between them. The germline gives CDR1 SGHTA, CDR2 FQGNSA. This CDR3 contains 12 residues. The CDR3: CASSLDSYGYTF. CDR3 nucleotides: TGTGCCAGCAGCTTAGACAGCTATGGCTACACCTTC.

Only a few counts were recorded for this clone. The chain employs TRBV6-1 and TRBJ1-1; 8 nucleotides align to TRBD1. This CDR3 comprises 13 residues. Germline-derived CDR1 and CDR2 are MNHNS and SASEGT. Unmatched junction bases numbered 9, after V lost 3 bases and J lost 12 bases. The CDR3: CASSDTTGERTFF. The CDR3 coding sequence is TGTGCCAGCAGTGATACGACAGGGGAGCGGACTTTCTTT.

Here the CDR3 reads CASSLPTGEVKGYTF. CDR3 in DNA: TGTGCCAGCAGCTTGCCCACAGGGGAGGTAAAAGGCTACACCTTC. The chain recombines TRBV5-6 with TRBJ1-2, with 7 nucleotides matching TRBD1. Germline lookup yields CDR1 SGHDT and CDR2 YYEEEE. The CDR3 runs to 15 residues. Trimming cost V 1 base and J 8 bases; bases outside gene matches: 11.

The sample holds many counts of this clone. This chain joins TRBV29-1 and TRBJ2-7; 11 nucleotides align to TRBD1. From germline, CDR1 is SQVTM and CDR2 ANQGSEA. CDR3 size: 15 residues. The trim removed 8 bases at V and 4 bases at J, leaving 13 bases unmatched. CDR3: CSTVESGQGGYEQYF. The CDR3 DNA sequence: TGCAGCACAGTTGAGTCGGGACAGGGGGGTTACGAGCAGTACTTC.